This TCR beta chain derives from a study of blood T cell repertoires in COVID-19. In the study overall: Acute-phase and convalescent COVID-19 samples originated in the United States, Italy and Spain.

The repertoire was sequenced with immunoSEQ multiplex PCR; TCRdb's copy has only in-frame clones and lacks some. The data show some 220,000 clones, around 81% seen once. The CDR3 has 12 amino acids. Comment on this clone: A read error may produce the germline difference seen at one junction end.

The V call is TRBV12-3 or TRBV12-4, the J call TRBJ1-2, with TRBD1 matching over 7 bases. The clonotype comes from a human donor in a cohort sampled during active COVID-19. The material sequenced was peripheral blood. This chain's CDR3 is CASSLVGTAPNF. Written as DNA, the CDR3 is TGTGCCAGCAGTTTGGTGGGGACAGCACCCAACTTC.